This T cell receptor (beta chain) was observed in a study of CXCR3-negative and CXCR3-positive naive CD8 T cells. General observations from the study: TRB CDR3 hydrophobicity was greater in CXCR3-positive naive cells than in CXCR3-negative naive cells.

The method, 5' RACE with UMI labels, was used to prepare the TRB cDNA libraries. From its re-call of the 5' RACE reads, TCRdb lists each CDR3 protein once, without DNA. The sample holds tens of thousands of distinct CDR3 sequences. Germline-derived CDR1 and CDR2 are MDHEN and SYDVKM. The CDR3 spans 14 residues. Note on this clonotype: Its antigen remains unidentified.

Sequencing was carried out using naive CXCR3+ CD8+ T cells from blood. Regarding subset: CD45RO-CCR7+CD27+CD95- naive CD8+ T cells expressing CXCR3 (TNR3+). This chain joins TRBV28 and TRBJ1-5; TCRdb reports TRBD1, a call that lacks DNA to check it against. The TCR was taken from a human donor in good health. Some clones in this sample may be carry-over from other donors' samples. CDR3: CASSGTGWNQPQHF.